Below, one TCR beta chain is given with its context. The antigen is unknown. This entry comes from a study of a mutant IDH1 vaccine in newly diagnosed glioma. Regarding the study as a whole: With respect to changes in top peripheral T cell clonotypes, pseudoprogression seemed unrelated.

Time point indicated: week 23, last vaccination. Every vaccination contained 300 ug of the mutant IDH1 20-mer peptide and was paired with topical imiquimod. The CDR3 is 13 residues long. Germline V gives CDR1 SNHLY, CDR2 FYNNEI. Trimming removed 7 bases from V and 3 bases from J, with 12 bases in between. Sequenced by immunoSEQ multiplex PCR; TCRdb stores in-frame clones only, minus some. The sample lists tens of thousands of clones, 75% to 90% occurring once. The sample was PBMCs, taken from a glioma patient whose treatment included an IDH1 peptide vaccine. The receptor was derived from a man aged 35 to 55 with glioma. The V gene is TRBV2, the J gene TRBJ2-5, with no clear D. The CDR3 sequence: CASNGPFEETQYF. The CDR3 nucleotides are TGTGCCAGCAATGGACCGTTTGAAGAGACCCAGTACTTC.